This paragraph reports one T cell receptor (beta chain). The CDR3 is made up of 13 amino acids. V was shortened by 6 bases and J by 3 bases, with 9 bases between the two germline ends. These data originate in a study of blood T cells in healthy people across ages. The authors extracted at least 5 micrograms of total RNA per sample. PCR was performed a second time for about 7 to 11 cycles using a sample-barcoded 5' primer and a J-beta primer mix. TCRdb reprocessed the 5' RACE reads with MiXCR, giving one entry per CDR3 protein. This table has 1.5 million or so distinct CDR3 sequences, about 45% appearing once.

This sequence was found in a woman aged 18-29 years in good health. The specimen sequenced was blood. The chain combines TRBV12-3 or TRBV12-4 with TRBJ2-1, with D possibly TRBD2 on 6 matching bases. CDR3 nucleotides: TGTGCCAGCAGCCGACTAGTCTACAATGAGCAGTTCTTC. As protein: CASSRLVYNEQFF.